This passage covers 27 T cell receptor beta chains from one sample sequenced in a study of T cell responses to AZD1222 COVID-19 vaccine. TCRdb keeps only in-frame clones here, not all; method: immunoSEQ multiplex PCR. The sample has about 150,000 clones, approximately 90% seen once; the top ten hold about 1.8%. The source material was peripheral blood, sampled 28 days after the second AZD1222 dose. All receptors come from an adult who received the AZD1222 COVID-19 vaccine.

The chain uses TRBV12-3 or TRBV12-4 and TRBJ1-1; D gene uncertain. This CDR3 is built from 13 residues. V lost 6 bases to trimming and J lost 4 bases, with 12 bases between them. CDR3 residues: CASSLSPSTEAFF. DNA of the CDR3: TGTGCCAGCAGCCTAAGCCCCTCCACTGAAGCTTTCTTT.

The chain joins TRBV2 to TRBJ2-6, with a weak D call TRBD1 (6 bases). The CDR3 runs to 16 residues. Looked up from germline, CDR1 is SNHLY and CDR2 is FYNNEI. Trimming shortened V by 5 bases and J by 1 base, and 12 bases separated the two germline ends. DNA for the CDR3: TGTGCCAGCAGTTCACAGGGCTCGTCTGGGGCCAACGTCCTGACTTTC. It specifies CASSSQGSSGANVLTF.

The J gene is TRBJ1-6, the V gene TRBV6-6, with a weak D call TRBD1 (5 bases). Germline CDR1 reads MNHNY; CDR2 reads SVGAGI (reference sequence). The CDR3 length is 13 residues. Deletions cut 2 bases from V and 10 bases from J, with 9 bases between. The CDR3 is CASSYDSGSPLHF. Written as DNA, the CDR3 is TGTGCCAGCAGTTACGACAGTGGATCACCCCTCCACTTT.

The J gene is TRBJ2-5, the V gene TRBV11-3, with no clear D. There are 14 residues in the CDR3. Deletions cut 1 base from V and 0 bases from J, with 6 bases between. Germline assignment: CDR1 SGHNT and CDR2 YENEEA. Here the CDR3 reads CASSLGPYQETQYF. The CDR3, as DNA: TGTGCCAGCAGCTTAGGGCCCTACCAAGAGACCCAGTACTTC.

The chain carries TRBV19 and TRBJ1-4; possible D gene TRBD1, 6 bases. The ends were cut back, 5 bases at V and 0 bases at J, with 16 bases in the middle. Germline V gives CDR1 LNHDA, CDR2 SQIVND (reference sequence). The CDR3 has 17 residues. CDR3 sequence reads: CASSSRTAVATNEKLFF. Written as DNA, the CDR3 is TGTGCCAGTAGTTCTCGGACAGCCGTTGCAACTAATGAAAAACTGTTTTTT.

V usage is TRBV5-1 and J usage is TRBJ1-4, with TRBD1 as a possible D gene (6 bases). The germline V and J ends were trimmed by 7 bases and 4 bases, with 20 bases remaining between them. The CDR3 has 16 amino acids. Germline V gene data show CDR1 as SGHRS and CDR2 as YFSETQ. CDR3 residues: CASSPGTSSNNEKLFF. The DNA of the CDR3 is TGCGCCAGCTCCCCCGGGACAAGTAGTAATAATGAAAAACTGTTTTTT.

The J gene is TRBJ1-1, the V gene TRBV18, with D maybe TRBD1 (5 bases). From germline, CDR1 is KGHSH and CDR2 LQKENI. The CDR3 runs to 15 residues. The germline V and J ends were trimmed by 4 bases and 5 bases, with 17 bases remaining between them. Here the CDR3 DNA reads TGTGCCAGCTCACTCCGGGACCTCTTTGGTACTGAAGCTTTCTTT. Translated: CASSLRDLFGTEAFF.

The chain is built from TRBV9 and TRBJ1-2; D remains unclear. This CDR3 comprises 13 residues. CDR1 is SGDLS, CDR2 YYNGEE, per germline. The V end lost 7 bases, the J end lost 8 bases, and 18 bases lay between the germline ends. The CDR3 protein is CASSEMNLRGYTF. CDR3 coding DNA: TGTGCCAGCTCAGAGATGAATTTGAGAGGCTACACCTTC.

V is TRBV21-1 and J is TRBJ1-5; the table calls TRBD1, which could not be checked here. TRBV21-1 is a pseudogene locus. The length of the CDR3 is 16 residues. The CDR3 region has the DNA TGTGCCAGCAGCGAGCACTACAGGGTTACAGGTCAGCCCCAGCATTTT. Amino acid sequence: CASSEHYRVTGQPQHF.

This chain connects TRBV9 to TRBJ2-5, with 7 bases aligning to TRBD1. The germline V gene encodes CDR1 SGDLS and CDR2 YYNGEE. V dropped 2 bases and J dropped 4; count of bases not matched to a gene: 8. The CDR3 is 15 residues long. In DNA form, the CDR3 reads TGTGCCAGCAGCGTGGATACCGGGACAGTAGAGACCCAGTACTTC. It encodes CASSVDTGTVETQYF.

The V gene is TRBV2, the J gene TRBJ1-4; weak D call: TRBD1 (6 bases). The germline CDR1 and CDR2 sequences are SNHLY and FYNNEI. Trimming stripped 6 bases from V and 7 bases from J, with 21 bases between. The CDR3 covers 16 residues. The CDR3 sequence is CASSAREWGLGEKLFF. The CDR3 DNA follows: TGTGCCAGCAGCGCGCGGGAGTGGGGGCTGGGTGAAAAACTGTTTTTT.

This clone was counted between two and nine times. The V gene is TRBV20-1, the J gene TRBJ2-7; 11 positions agree with TRBD2. There are 15 residues in the CDR3. The germline gives CDR1 DFQATT, CDR2 SNEGSKA (reference sequence). The junction had 9 bases not matched to a gene; V was cut back by 3 bases and J by 5 bases. CDR3 DNA: TGCAGTGCTAGTCCCACTAGCGGGAGTTTCAACGAGCAGTACTTC. Translated, it gives CSASPTSGSFNEQYF.

This clone has only one observation. The J gene is TRBJ2-2, the V gene TRBV7-2; D ambiguous. This CDR3 is 14 amino acids long. Germline V lookup: CDR1 SGHTA, CDR2 FQGNSA. Trimming took off 2 bases at V and 5 bases at J, with 9 bases between the two ends. The CDR3 nucleotides read TGTGCCAGCAGCTTATTGTTGACAACCGGGGAGCTGTTTTTT. Protein product: CASSLLLTTGELFF. The full variable domain, completed using reference TRBV7-2 and TRBJ2-2, is GAGVSQSPSNKVTEKGKDVELRCDPISGHTALYWYRQSLGQGLEFLIYFQGNSAPDKSGLPSDRFSAERTGGSVSTLTIQRTQQEDSAVYLCASSLLLTTGELFFGEGSRLTVL.

This clone was seen more than once but under ten times. V is TRBV7-9 and J is TRBJ2-7; TRBD2 agrees at 7 bases. The CDR3 totals 16 residues. Unmatched junction bases numbered 17, after V lost 5 bases and J lost 7 bases. The germline V gene encodes CDR1 SEHNR and CDR2 FQNEAQ (reference sequence). The CDR3 bases are TGTGCCAGCAGCAGTGCGGGGCGGGGGACCTCTCAGGAGCAGTACTTC. This codes for CASSSAGRGTSQEQYF.

This clone appeared a few times. This CDR3 reads CASSRGRSYGYTF. The CDR3 DNA sequence: TGTGCCAGCAGCCGGGGACGGAGCTATGGCTACACCTTC. The rearrangement uses TRBV14 and TRBJ1-2, with D possibly matching TRBD1 (5 bases). The germline CDR1 and CDR2 sequences are SGHDN and FVKESK. Between the trimmed V and J ends, which lost 4 bases and 4 bases, there was a span of 10 bases. The CDR3 length is 13 residues.

The chain has TRBV27 and TRBJ2-7; either TRBD1 or TRBD2 may fit D (6 bases each). Germline lookup yields CDR1 MNHEY and CDR2 SMNVEV (reference sequence). V dropped 6 bases and J dropped 3 bases, with 21 bases sitting between them. The CDR3 has 16 residues. In DNA, the CDR3 is TGTGCCAGCAGCTCGGGGGTCGAGGGGGTAAACTACGAGCAGTACTTC. Translating it yields CASSSGVEGVNYEQYF.

A word on this clone: Distinct nucleotide sequences in the sample also encode this CDR3. The chain is built from TRBV10-3 and TRBJ1-1; D might be TRBD1 (6 bases). This CDR3 is built from 14 residues. Per germline, CDR1 ENHRY and CDR2 SYGVKD. V was shortened by 4 bases and J by 3 bases, with 12 bases between the two germline ends. The CDR3, as DNA: TGTGCCATCAGTGTAAGGGGGAGGGACACTGAAGCTTTCTTT. As protein: CAISVRGRDTEAFF.

The chain is built from TRBV9 and TRBJ1-2; the D is unclear. Germline V lookup: CDR1 SGDLS, CDR2 YYNGEE. This CDR3 has 13 residues. V was pared by 0 bases and J by 2 bases, with 5 bases between. For the CDR3, the DNA is TGTGCCAGCAGCGTAGCTCGAAACTATGGCTACACCTTC. Protein sequence: CASSVARNYGYTF. The full variable domain, completed using reference TRBV9 and TRBJ1-2, is DSGVTQTPKHLITATGQRVTLRCSPRSGDLSVYWYQQSLDQGLQFLIQYYNGEERAKGNILERFSAQQFPDLHSELNLSSLELGDSALYFCASSVARNYGYTFGSGTRLTVV.

The CDR3 DNA is TGTGCCAGCAGCGTACAGGCTATGAACACTGAAGCTTTCTTT. Its translation: CASSVQAMNTEAFF. The gene calls are TRBV28 and TRBJ1-1; D perhaps matches TRBD1 (5 bases). V dropped 6 bases and J dropped 0 bases, with 11 bases sitting between them. The germline V gene has CDR1 MDHEN and CDR2 SYDVKM. CDR3 length equals 14 residues. Complete variable domain (other parts from reference TRBV28 and TRBJ1-1): DVKVTQSSRYLVKRTGEKVFLECVQDMDHENMFWYRQDPGLGLRLIYFSYDVKMKEKGDIPEGYSVSREKKERFSLILESASTNQTSMYLCASSVQAMNTEAFFGQGTRLTVV.

The chain uses TRBV19 and TRBJ1-2; 8 bases agree with TRBD1. V dropped 3 bases and J dropped 8; count of bases not matched to a gene: 2. The CDR3 length is 12 residues. CDR1 is LNHDA, CDR2 SQIVND, per germline (reference sequence). The CDR3 DNA reads TGTGCCAGTAGTATCAGGGGGCGCGGCTACACCTTC. Its translation: CASSIRGRGYTF.

The J gene is TRBJ2-1, the V gene TRBV5-1; a weak D match, TRBD2 (6 bases). From germline, CDR1 is SGHRS and CDR2 YFSETQ. CDR3 length equals 15 residues. Deletions cut 7 bases from V and 3 bases from J, with 17 bases between. CDR3 sequence reads: CASSFEGGHYNEQFF. The DNA of the CDR3 is TGCGCCAGCTCCTTTGAGGGAGGCCACTACAATGAGCAGTTCTTC.

The rearrangement uses TRBV30 and TRBJ1-2; D remains ambiguous. This CDR3 contains 13 residues. Germline V gene lookup returns CDR1 GTSNPN and CDR2 SVGIG (reference sequence). The ends were cut back, 1 base at V and 2 bases at J, with 8 bases in the middle. DNA of the CDR3: TGTGCCTGGAGTGGTAAGGGAAACTATGGCTACACCTTC. Translating gives CAWSGKGNYGYTF.

The chain joins TRBV3-1 (or the pseudogene TRBV3-2) to TRBJ1-3; TRBD1 aligns across 10 bases. The CDR3 totals 15 residues. V lost 4 bases, J lost 7 bases, and 7 bases stayed unmatched. Germline V gene data show CDR1 as LGHDT and CDR2 as YNNKEL (reference sequence). DNA for the CDR3: TGTGCCAGCAGCCCCCGGGACAGGGGTGGGAACACCATATATTTT. It yields the protein CASSPRDRGGNTIYF.

This chain uses TRBV2 with TRBJ2-1; no clear D. The CDR3 runs to 14 residues. Germline-derived CDR1 and CDR2 are SNHLY and FYNNEI. V lost 6 bases and J 7 bases, leaving 16 bases between the germline ends. Written as DNA, the CDR3 is TGTGCCAGCAGCCAAGGATGGGCTGGGAATGAGCAGTTCTTC. Its translation: CASSQGWAGNEQFF.

The V call is TRBV7-9, the J call TRBJ1-1; no reliable D call. V was cut by 5 bases and J by 6 bases, with 13 bases left in between. The CDR3 totals 13 residues. Per germline, CDR1 SEHNR and CDR2 FQNEAQ (reference sequence). Written as DNA, the CDR3 is TGTGCCAGCAGCCTCAGCGGATCCCCTGAAGCTTTCTTT. Translated, it gives CASSLSGSPEAFF.

The count of this clone is one. This chain uses TRBV19 with TRBJ1-5; no definite D call. V shed 5 bases and J shed 4 bases, with 9 bases lying between them. There are 13 residues in the CDR3. The germline V gene encodes CDR1 LNHDA and CDR2 SQIVND (reference sequence). The CDR3 reads CASSFGGNQPQHF. The CDR3 DNA sequence: TGTGCCAGTAGTTTTGGAGGGAATCAGCCCCAGCATTTT.

V usage is TRBV5-5 and J usage is TRBJ1-1; D gene unclear. Germline CDR1 and CDR2: SGHKS and YYEKEE (reference sequence). The CDR3 covers 13 residues. The germline V and J ends were trimmed by 0 bases and 8 bases, with 11 bases remaining between them. CDR3 amino acids: CASSLAAITEAFF. The CDR3 DNA reads TGTGCCAGCAGCTTGGCCGCAATTACGGAAGCTTTCTTT. The whole variable domain, remainder taken from reference TRBV5-5 and TRBJ1-1, is DAGVTQSPTHLIKTRGQQVTLRCSPISGHKSVSWYQQVLGQGPQFIFQYYEKEERGRGNFPDRFSARQFPNYSSELNVNALLLGDSALYLCASSLAAITEAFFGQGTRLTVV.